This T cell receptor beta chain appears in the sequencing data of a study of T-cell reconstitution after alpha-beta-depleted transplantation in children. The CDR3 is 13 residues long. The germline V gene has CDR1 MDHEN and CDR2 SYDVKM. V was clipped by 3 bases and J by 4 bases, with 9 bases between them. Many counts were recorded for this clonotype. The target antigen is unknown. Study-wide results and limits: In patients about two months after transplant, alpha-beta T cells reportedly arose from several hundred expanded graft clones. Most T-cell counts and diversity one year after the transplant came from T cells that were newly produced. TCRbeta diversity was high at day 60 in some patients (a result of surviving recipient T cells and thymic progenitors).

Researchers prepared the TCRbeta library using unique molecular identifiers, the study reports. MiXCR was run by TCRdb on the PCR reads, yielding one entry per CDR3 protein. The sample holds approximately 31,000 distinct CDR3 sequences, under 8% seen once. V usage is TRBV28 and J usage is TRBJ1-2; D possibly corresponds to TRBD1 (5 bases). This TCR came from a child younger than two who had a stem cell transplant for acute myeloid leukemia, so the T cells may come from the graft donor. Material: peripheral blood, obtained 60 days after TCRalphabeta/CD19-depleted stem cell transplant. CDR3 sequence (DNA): TGTGCCAGCAGTTTTGGGGGTCGCTATGGCTACACCTTC. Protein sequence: CASSFGGRYGYTF.